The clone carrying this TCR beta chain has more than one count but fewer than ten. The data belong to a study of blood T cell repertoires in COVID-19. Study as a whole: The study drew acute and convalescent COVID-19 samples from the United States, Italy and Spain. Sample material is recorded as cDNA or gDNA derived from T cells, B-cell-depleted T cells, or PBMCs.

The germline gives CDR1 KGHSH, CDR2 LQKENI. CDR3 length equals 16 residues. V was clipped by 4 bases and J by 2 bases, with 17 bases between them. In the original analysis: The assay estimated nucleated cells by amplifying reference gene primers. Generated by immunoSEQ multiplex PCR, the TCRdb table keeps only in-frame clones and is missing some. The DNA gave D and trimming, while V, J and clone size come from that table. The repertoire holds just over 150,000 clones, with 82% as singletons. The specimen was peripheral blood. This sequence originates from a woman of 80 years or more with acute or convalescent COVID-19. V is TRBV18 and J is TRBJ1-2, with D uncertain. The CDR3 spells CASSLLVSGKNYGYTF. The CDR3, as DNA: TGTGCCAGCTCACTCCTCGTGTCGGGGAAAAACTATGGCTACACCTTC. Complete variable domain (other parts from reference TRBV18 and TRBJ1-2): NAGVMQNPRHLVRRRGQEARLRCSPMKGHSHVYWYRQLPEEGLKFMVYLQKENIIDESGMPKERFSAEFPKEGPSILRIQQVVRGDSAAYFCASSLLVSGKNYGYTFGSGTRLTVV.